This TCR beta chain was sequenced for a study of cytomegalovirus exposure and HLA in healthy donors. Study context: Most genotyped donors, 65% to 90% of around 370, had Caucasian-associated genetic ancestry.

Though nominally healthy at sampling, donors likely had unrecorded immune exposures. Primers for the PCR totalled 60 Vbeta and 13 Jbeta. Clones were read by immunoSEQ multiplex PCR, and TCRdb kept only the in-frame ones, dropping some. Here the sample spans around 59,000 clones, around 83% being singletons. V was clipped by 2 bases and J by 7 bases; unmatched bases: 4. Germline V gene lookup returns CDR1 LGHNA and CDR2 YSLEER. The CDR3 is 15 residues long. The chain uses TRBV4-3 and TRBJ1-6; 8 nucleotides line up with TRBD1. The sequenced sample was PBMCs. The sequence was obtained from a human donor in good health. The CDR3 DNA sequence: TGCGCCAGCAGCCAATCAGGGGGCGCGAATTCACCCCTCCACTTT. Encoded protein: CASSQSGGANSPLHF.